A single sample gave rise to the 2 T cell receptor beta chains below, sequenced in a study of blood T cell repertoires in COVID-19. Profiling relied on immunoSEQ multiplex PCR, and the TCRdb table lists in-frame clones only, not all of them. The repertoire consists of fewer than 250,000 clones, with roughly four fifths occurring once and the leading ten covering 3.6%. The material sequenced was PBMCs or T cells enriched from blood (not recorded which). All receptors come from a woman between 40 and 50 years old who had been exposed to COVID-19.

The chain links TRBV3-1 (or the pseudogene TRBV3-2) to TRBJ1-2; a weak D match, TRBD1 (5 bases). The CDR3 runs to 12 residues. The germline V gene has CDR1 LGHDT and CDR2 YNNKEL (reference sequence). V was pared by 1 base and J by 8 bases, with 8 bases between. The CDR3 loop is CASSQAGNGYTF. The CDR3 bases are TGTGCCAGCAGCCAAGCAGGGAACGGCTACACCTTC.

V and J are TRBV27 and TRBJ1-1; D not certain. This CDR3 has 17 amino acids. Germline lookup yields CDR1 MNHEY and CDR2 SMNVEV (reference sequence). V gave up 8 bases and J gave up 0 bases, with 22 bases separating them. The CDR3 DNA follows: TGTGCCAGCCGGTCGGGTCCCGGCCATTTAATGAACACTGAAGCTTTCTTT. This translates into CASRSGPGHLMNTEAFF.